Listed below are T cell receptor beta chains from one sample, sequenced in a study of breast tumors, draining lymph nodes, adjacent tissues. A single record per CDR3 protein comes from TCRdb applying MiXCR to the multiplex PCR reads. Here the sample spans about 230,000 distinct CDR3 sequences, around 32% being singletons. Sequenced input: axillary lymph node tissue. All receptors derive from a female donor with breast cancer. Some clones in this sample may be carry-over from other donors' samples. Each CDR3 is given with its conserved first and last residue. A D gene is named only where the DNA matches it firmly. The size field is filled for only some rows; it gives once, few, many or a size class.

cdr3_aa cdr3_nt v_call cdr3_length d_call clone_size j_call
CASSSRIEAGAQQYF TGTGCCAGCAGTTCCCGCATAGAGGCGGGAGCCCAGCAGTATTTT TRBV11-2 15 TRBD2 many TRBJ2-3
CSAIRLGAHLKQFF TGCAGTGCTATTCGCTTGGGGGCCCACCTCAAGCAGTTCTTC TRBV20-1 14 NA many TRBJ2-1
CAINNNGYNEQFF TGTGCCATCAATAACAACGGCTACAATGAGCAGTTCTTC TRBV10-3 13 NA many TRBJ2-1
CVTSSLLGSYNSPLHF TGTGTTACCAGCAGCTTACTGGGGTCCTATAATTCACCCCTCCACTTT TRBV11-2 16 NA NA TRBJ1-6
CASSLKGDYGYTF TGTGCCAGCAGTCTTAAGGGGGACTATGGCTACACCTTC TRBV7-9 13 NA many TRBJ1-2
CASSQEGKWGIDIQYF TGTGCCAGCAGCCAAGAAGGGAAGTGGGGGATCGACATTCAGTACTTC TRBV3-2 16 NA few TRBJ2-4
CSARFNGGGRDGYTF TGCAGTGCCAGATTTAATGGAGGAGGCAGAGATGGCTACACCTTC TRBV20-1 15 NA NA TRBJ1-2
CASSQPGQQFF TGCGCCAGCAGCCAACCGGGCCAGCAGTTCTTC TRBV4-1 11 NA many TRBJ2-1
CASSFSGGNQPQHF TGTGCCAGCAGTTTTTCGGGGGGGAATCAGCCCCAGCATTTT TRBV12-3/TRBV12-4 14 NA many TRBJ1-5
CASSMSGTSDLSGANVLTF TGCGCCAGCAGTATGTCGGGGACTAGCGACCTCTCTGGGGCCAACGTCCTGACTTTC TRBV5-1 19 TRBD2 many TRBJ2-6
CASTRPGQGWNIQYF TGTGCCAGCACTAGGCCGGGACAGGGGTGGAACATTCAGTACTTC TRBV28 15 TRBD1 NA TRBJ2-4
CASSPDFRNEQFF TGTGCCAGCAGCCCGGACTTTCGCAATGAGCAGTTCTTC TRBV2 13 NA many TRBJ2-1
CASSEPSYEQYF TGTGCCAGCAGTGAACCCTCCTACGAGCAGTACTTC TRBV6-1 12 NA many TRBJ2-7
CAREGLAGAYEQYF TGTGCTAGAGAGGGACTAGCGGGAGCCTACGAGCAGTACTTC TRBV19 14 TRBD2 NA TRBJ2-7
CASTSIRNTEAFF TGTGCCAGCACATCCATTAGGAACACTGAAGCTTTCTTT TRBV7-2 13 NA few TRBJ1-1
CASSLSGASYEQYF TGCGCCAGCAGCTTGAGCGGAGCCTCCTACGAGCAGTACTTC TRBV5-1 14 NA many TRBJ2-7
CASSLVEYPGNTIYF TGTGCCAGCAGCTTAGTGGAATATCCTGGAAACACCATATATTTT TRBV7-9 15 NA once TRBJ1-3
CASSYGVAGGPGELFF TGTGCCAGCAGTTATGGAGTAGCGGGAGGGCCTGGGGAGCTGTTTTTT TRBV6-5 16 TRBD2 many TRBJ2-2
CAWSVRSGLEETQYF TGTGCCTGGAGTGTACGTTCGGGGTTGGAAGAGACCCAGTACTTC TRBV30 15 NA few TRBJ2-5
CATSDNRGPETQYF TGTGCCACCAGTGATAACCGGGGGCCGGAGACCCAGTACTTC TRBV24-1 14 NA many TRBJ2-5
CSARDPGGGKNIQYF TGCAGTGCTAGAGATCCGGGGGGTGGAAAAAACATTCAGTACTTC TRBV20-1 15 TRBD2 many TRBJ2-4
CASSQDVGTGARSSGNTIYF TGCGCCAGCAGCCAAGATGTTGGGACAGGGGCGCGGAGCTCTGGAAACACCATATATTTT TRBV4-1 20 TRBD1 many TRBJ1-3
CASSLPPNTEAFF TGTGCCAGCAGCTTACCACCGAACACTGAAGCTTTCTTT TRBV7-9 13 NA many TRBJ1-1
CSASGGWTGGPNEQFF TGCAGTGCTAGCGGCGGGTGGACGGGAGGGCCCAATGAGCAGTTCTTC TRBV20-1 16 TRBD2 many TRBJ2-1
CASSPRPRDRAYNEQFF TGTGCCAGCAGCCCCCGACCCCGGGACAGGGCCTACAATGAGCAGTTCTTC TRBV3-1 17 TRBD1 NA TRBJ2-1
CASSNVTNSGNTIYF TGCGCCAGCAGCAACGTGACCAACTCTGGAAACACCATATATTTT TRBV5-1 15 NA many TRBJ1-3
CAWSVSGSGNTIYF TGTGCCTGGAGTGTAAGCGGCTCTGGAAACACCATATATTTT TRBV30 14 NA many TRBJ1-3
CAWSPRGTAAGYEQYF TGTGCCTGGAGTCCAAGGGGGACAGCTGCTGGCTACGAGCAGTACTTC TRBV30 16 TRBD1 many TRBJ2-7
CASRQNLNTEAFF TGTGCCAGCCGTCAGAACCTGAACACTGAAGCTTTCTTT TRBV6-1 13 NA NA TRBJ1-1
CSASGSIPDTQYF TGCAGTGCTAGCGGGAGTATCCCAGATACGCAGTATTTT TRBV20-1 13 NA NA TRBJ2-3
CAISEGQGRADTQYF TGTGCCATCAGTGAGGGACAGGGGAGGGCAGATACGCAGTATTTT TRBV10-3 15 TRBD1 NA TRBJ2-3
CASSYAGQPQHF TGTGCCAGCAGTTACGCGGGTCAGCCCCAGCATTTT TRBV6-6 12 NA many TRBJ1-5
CSVGPSGRSPDTQYF TGCAGCGTTGGGCCTAGCGGGAGAAGCCCAGATACGCAGTATTTT TRBV29-1 15 TRBD2 many TRBJ2-3
CSVDTSGNTIYF TGCAGCGTTGACACCTCTGGAAACACCATATATTTT TRBV29-1 12 NA NA TRBJ1-3
CAWSARDRGSYEQYF TGTGCCTGGAGCGCCCGGGACAGGGGTTCCTACGAGCAGTACTTC TRBV30 15 TRBD1 many TRBJ2-7
CASSLGTSGLSTDTQYF TGTGCCAGCAGCTTAGGGACTAGCGGGCTAAGCACAGATACGCAGTATTTT TRBV7-9 17 TRBD2 many TRBJ2-3
CASTLRTLSGRAQHF TGTGCCAGCACCTTACGTACACTCAGCGGGAGGGCCCAGCATTTT TRBV6-2/TRBV6-3 15 NA NA TRBJ1-5
CASSPTWDNSPLHF TGTGCCAGCAGCCCTACATGGGATAATTCACCCCTCCACTTT TRBV3-1 14 NA many TRBJ1-6
CSAANRDRGGYTEAFF TGCAGTGCTGCTAACCGGGACAGGGGGGGATACACTGAAGCTTTCTTT TRBV20-1 16 TRBD1 few TRBJ1-1
CSARDPSGSPPAYF TGCAGTGCTAGAGATCCTAGCGGGAGTCCCCCCGCGTATTTT TRBV20-1 14 TRBD2 NA TRBJ2-3
CSASTGTGAYEQYF TGCAGTGCTTCTACCGGGACAGGCGCCTACGAGCAGTACTTC TRBV20-1 14 TRBD1 many TRBJ2-7
CASSFGGYYGYTF TGCGCCAGCAGCTTCGGGGGGTACTATGGCTACACCTTC TRBV5-1 13 NA many TRBJ1-2
CAISETTNEKLFF TGTGCCATCAGTGAAACAACTAATGAAAAACTGTTTTTT TRBV10-3 13 NA many TRBJ1-4
CASSVDITGGSSGNTIYF TGTGCCAGCAGCGTAGATATCACCGGGGGCAGCTCTGGAAACACCATATATTTT TRBV9 18 NA once TRBJ1-3
CASSQDLALAGRTDTQYF TGTGCCAGCAGCCAAGATCTTGCGCTAGCGGGGAGGACAGATACGCAGTATTTT TRBV14 18 TRBD2 many TRBJ2-3
CSVGPNCPGTESSGQETQYF TGCAGCGTTGGGCCTAATTGTCCCGGGACTGAGTCATCGGGCCAAGAGACCCAGTACTTC TRBV29-1 20 NA many TRBJ2-5
CASSTLRTAPYSNQPQHF TGTGCCAGTAGTACCCTAAGGACAGCCCCATATAGCAATCAGCCCCAGCATTTT TRBV19 18 NA many TRBJ1-5
CASSLVAGVGADTQYF TGTGCCAGTTCTTTGGTTGCGGGTGTCGGCGCAGATACGCAGTATTTT TRBV19 16 NA many TRBJ2-3
CASSFIPGAEDTQYF TGTGCCAGCAGCTTCATACCTGGCGCGGAAGATACGCAGTATTTT TRBV7-2 15 NA many TRBJ2-3
CASTPGTGSYNEQFF TGTGCCAGCACCCCGGGGACAGGGTCATACAATGAGCAGTTCTTC TRBV11-3 15 TRBD1 many TRBJ2-1
CASRPGPSIIYEQYF TGTGCCAGCAGGCCGGGTCCCTCCATTATATACGAGCAGTACTTC TRBV2 15 NA many TRBJ2-7
CASSPRTNAGTDTQYF TGTGCCAGTAGTCCCCGGACCAACGCGGGTACAGATACGCAGTATTTT TRBV19 16 NA many TRBJ2-3
CASSLGMGNSPLHF TGTGCCAGCAGCTTAGGCATGGGTAACTCACCCCTCCACTTT TRBV11-2 14 NA many TRBJ1-6
CASSLDRGDRGNTIYF TGCGCCAGCAGCTTGGACAGGGGGGACAGGGGAAACACCATATATTTT TRBV5-1 16 TRBD1 NA TRBJ1-3
CASSLTGKIEQYF TGTGCCAGCAGCTTGACAGGGAAGATTGAGCAGTATTTT TRBV5-6 13 NA NA TRBJ2-3
CSASKSSDTQYF TGCAGTGCTAGTAAGAGCTCAGATACGCAGTATTTT TRBV20-1 12 NA NA TRBJ2-3
CASSVLDGLYGYTF TGTGCCAGTAGTGTTTTGGACGGACTCTATGGCTACACCTTC TRBV19 14 NA many TRBJ1-2
CASSEAGSANTIYF TGTGCCAGCAGTGAAGCGGGTTCTGCAAACACCATATATTTT TRBV2 14 NA NA TRBJ1-3
CASSGSGRGNEQFF TGTGCCAGCAGCGGTAGCGGGAGAGGCAATGAGCAGTTCTTC TRBV9 14 TRBD2 many TRBJ2-1